This T cell receptor beta chain stems from a study of cytomegalovirus exposure and HLA in healthy donors. Sequenced by immunoSEQ multiplex PCR; TCRdb stores in-frame clones only, minus some. The sample has about 240,000 clones; around nine tenths are singletons. V gave up 1 base and J gave up 3 bases, with 17 bases separating them. The germline gives CDR1 SGHDT, CDR2 YYEEEE. This CDR3 region has 16 residues. The gene calls are TRBV5-6 and TRBJ2-7; D is perhaps TRBD1 (5 bases). The specimen was PBMCs. The receptor comes from a young man in good health and CMV-seronegative. In nucleotides, the CDR3 is TGTGCCAGCAGCTTGCAAGCCTCCACAGGCCACTACGAGCAGTACTTC. Translating it yields CASSLQASTGHYEQYF. Together with reference TRBV5-6 and TRBJ2-7, the CDR3 gives the full variable domain: DAGVTQSPTHLIKTRGQQVTLRCSPKSGHDTVSWYQQALGQGPQFIFQYYEEEERQRGNFPDRFSGHQFPNYSSELNVNALLLGDSALYLCASSLQASTGHYEQYFGPGTRLTVT.